The present entry profiles one T cell receptor (beta chain) with its context. The method was immunoSEQ multiplex PCR; TCRdb's version includes in-frame clones alone and lacks a portion of them. Among 200,000 to 250,000 clones listed, around 85% were seen once. This CDR3 is built from 14 residues. Trimming cost V 1 base and J 0 bases, with 6 bases left between them. Germline V CDR1 and CDR2: LGHDT, YNNKEL (reference sequence). This sample was included in a study of blood T cell repertoires in COVID-19. Study overall: Both acute and convalescent COVID-19 samples were obtained from the United States, Italy and Spain. From T cells, B-cell-depleted T cells, or PBMCs came the material, which was cDNA or gDNA.

The rearrangement uses TRBV3-1 (or the pseudogene TRBV3-2) and TRBJ1-1, with D unclear. The sample taken for sequencing was peripheral blood. The origin of this receptor is a woman in her sixties or seventies with COVID-19, enrolled during active disease. CDR3 DNA: TGTGCCAGCAGCCAAGGGACTATGAACACTGAAGCTTTCTTT. This sequence encodes CASSQGTMNTEAFF.